Presented here are 19 T cell receptor beta chains from one specimen sequenced in a study of cytomegalovirus exposure and HLA in healthy donors (TCRdb year 2017). Receptors were amplified or captured by the immunoSEQ multiplex PCR assay. The multiplex PCR relied on a mix of 60 forward primers for TCR Vbeta segments and 13 reverse primers for TCR Jbeta segments. What TCRdb holds here is the immuneACCESS table cut down to in-frame rearrangements. Part of the clones is not present; checked against another copy, under half of the missing clones reflect an unresolved V gene, and the others are unexplained. In this sample the table shows 130,000 to 150,000 clones, around 80% of which occur a single time. Under 2.5% of the sample belongs to the ten largest clones. Sequencing was done on a sample of PBMCs. The receptors shown here come from a man aged 30 to 39 in good health and CMV-seronegative.

The rearrangement uses TRBV27 and TRBJ2-7, with 7 bases matching TRBD2. Unmatched junction bases numbered 1, after V lost 3 bases and J lost 2 bases. The CDR3 totals 13 residues. CDR1 MNHEY and CDR2 SMNVEV come from the germline V gene (reference sequence). The CDR3 region is CASSFGRTYEQYF. The DNA of the CDR3 is TGTGCCAGCAGTTTCGGGAGGACCTACGAGCAGTACTTC.

The rearrangement uses TRBV4-1 and TRBJ2-1; TRBD1 is a possible D gene (8 bases). The germline V and J ends were trimmed by 0 bases and 8 bases, with 17 bases remaining between them. The CDR3 sequence is 16 residues long. The germline gives CDR1 MGHRA, CDR2 YSYEKL. The CDR3 DNA is TGCGCCAGCAGCCAAGATATTCACAGGGGGAGGGATGAGCAGTTCTTC. This translates into CASSQDIHRGRDEQFF.

The chain joins TRBV5-4 to TRBJ1-1; no reliable D call. The V gene's germline CDR1 is SGHNT and CDR2 YYREEE (reference sequence). The CDR3 has 17 amino acids. Trimming cost V 8 bases and J 2 bases, with 25 bases left between them. Here the CDR3 reads CASNREPIGGINTEAFF. CDR3 sequence (DNA): TGTGCCAGTAACCGGGAGCCGATTGGAGGGATAAACACTGAAGCTTTCTTT.

The chain has TRBV29-1 and TRBJ2-5, with 7 bases that match TRBD2. The CDR3 runs 14 residues. Germline CDR1 reads SQVTM; CDR2 reads ANQGSEA. Losses at the gene ends were 1 base for V and 5 bases for J; bases not matched to a gene: 7. The CDR3 nucleotides are TGCAGCGTTGAAGGGTCGAGGGAGGGGGAGACCCAGTACTTC. Its protein product is CSVEGSREGETQYF.

The chain uses TRBV27 and TRBJ2-7, with 8 nucleotides matching TRBD2. The CDR3 runs 14 residues. Trimming removed 6 bases from V and 3 bases from J; junction bases left unmatched: 7. Germline values: CDR1 MNHEY, CDR2 SMNVEV (reference sequence). The CDR3, as DNA: TGTGCCAGCAGCATATCCGGGACTAGCTACGAGCAGTACTTC. Its translation is CASSISGTSYEQYF.

The rearrangement uses TRBV9 and TRBJ1-1; a possible D gene is TRBD1 (5 bases). Trimming pared 0 bases from V and 5 bases from J, leaving 20 bases between. The CDR3 is 17 residues long. Germline V lookup: CDR1 SGDLS, CDR2 YYNGEE. CDR3 sequence reads: CASSVGPGGAPRTEAFF. The CDR3 DNA reads TGTGCCAGCAGCGTAGGCCCGGGTGGGGCGCCGAGGACTGAAGCTTTCTTT.

The rearrangement links TRBV7-2 to TRBJ2-5, with a weak D call TRBD2 (6 bases). Germline assignment: CDR1 SGHTA and CDR2 FQGNSA. V gave up 6 bases and J gave up 1 base, with 15 bases separating them. The CDR3 consists of 15 residues. In nucleotides, the CDR3 is TGTGCCAGCAGGGCAGGGCCAGCGGGCCAAGAGACCCAGTACTTC. Translated, it gives CASRAGPAGQETQYF.

The chain uses TRBV4-1 and TRBJ1-1, with TRBD1 identical over 9 bases. This CDR3 is 14 amino acids long. V lost 4 bases to trimming and J lost 0 bases; unmatched junction nucleotides: 0. The germline V gene encodes CDR1 MGHRA and CDR2 YSYEKL. Here the CDR3 DNA reads TGCGCCAGCAGCCGGACAGGGGTGAACACTGAAGCTTTCTTT. Protein sequence: CASSRTGVNTEAFF.

The chain links TRBV5-4 to TRBJ1-2, with 9 bases aligning to TRBD1. The germline gives CDR1 SGHNT, CDR2 YYREEE (reference sequence). This CDR3 contains 14 residues. Trimming removed 4 bases from V and 7 bases from J; junction bases left unmatched: 8. The CDR3 DNA reads TGTGCCAGCAGCCCACGGACAGGGGATAGTGGCTACACCTTC. Its protein is CASSPRTGDSGYTF.

The count of this clone is one. The V and J genes are TRBV7-2 and TRBJ1-5; no clear D gene. The germline V gene encodes CDR1 SGHTA and CDR2 FQGNSA. The CDR3 contains 15 residues. Trimming removed 6 bases at V and 0 bases at J, with 12 bases between. The CDR3 spells CASRLAGYSNQPQHF. The CDR3 DNA sequence: TGTGCCAGCAGGTTGGCAGGTTATAGCAATCAGCCCCAGCATTTT.

This rearrangement joins TRBV6-5 to TRBJ2-7, with D perhaps matching TRBD1 (7 bases). CDR3 length: 15 residues. V lost 3 bases and J lost 3, with 15 bases in between. Germline V gene data show CDR1 as MNHEY and CDR2 as SVGAGI. The CDR3, as DNA: TGTGCCAGCAGTTATGACAGGGCGGGGCTCTACGAGCAGTACTTC. Its translation is CASSYDRAGLYEQYF.

This clone was recorded once. V gene TRBV28 combines with J gene TRBJ2-3; 9 bases line up with TRBD1. With 6 bases clipped from V and 5 bases from J, the junction kept 6 bases outside the gene matches. This CDR3 spans 14 amino acids. Per germline, CDR1 MDHEN and CDR2 SYDVKM. The CDR3 nucleotides read TGTGCCAGCAGCCCCCAGGACAGGGGAGATACGCAGTATTTT. Protein product: CASSPQDRGDTQYF.

The gene calls are TRBV5-1 and TRBJ2-7; D is perhaps TRBD1 (8 bases). The germline V gene has CDR1 SGHRS and CDR2 YFSETQ. Trimming shortened V by 0 bases and J by 3 bases, and 16 bases separated the two germline ends. The CDR3 loop spans 16 amino acids. The CDR3 region is CASSLDPGGTGYEQYF. Here the CDR3 DNA reads TGCGCCAGCAGCTTGGACCCCGGGGGGACAGGCTACGAGCAGTACTTC.

The rearrangement joins TRBV4-2 to TRBJ1-4; 10 bases map to TRBD1. The ends lost 4 bases at V and 6 bases at J; junction bases unmatched: 5. Germline CDR1 LGHNA, CDR2 YNFKEQ. This CDR3 region has 15 residues. The CDR3 DNA sequence: TGTGCCAGCAGCCCCCGCGGGACAGGGGATGAAAAACTGTTTTTT. Its protein is CASSPRGTGDEKLFF.

This clone was seen at least ten times. The chain has TRBV6-1 and TRBJ1-5; no definite D call. The V gene lost 3 bases and the J gene lost 1 base, with 10 bases spanning the gap. The germline CDR1 and CDR2 sequences are MNHNS and SASEGT. The CDR3 is 15 amino acids. The CDR3 coding sequence is TGTGCCAGCAGTGAGAACCCACTAAGCAATCAGCCCCAGCATTTT. Translated: CASSENPLSNQPQHF.

The chain joins TRBV18 to TRBJ1-1, with 12 bases lining up with TRBD1. Germline V lookup: CDR1 KGHSH, CDR2 LQKENI. J lost 0 bases, V lost 6 bases, and 11 bases had no gene match. The CDR3 is 18 residues long. The chain's CDR3 is CASSLLGTGGEMNTEAFF. The CDR3 nucleotides are TGTGCCAGCTCGCTACTCGGGACAGGGGGCGAGATGAACACTGAAGCTTTCTTT.

This chain joins TRBV5-6 and TRBJ1-1; unclear D gene. The V end lost 1 base, the J end lost 0 bases, and 7 bases lay between the germline ends. Germline lookup yields CDR1 SGHDT and CDR2 YYEEEE. This CDR3 is 14 amino acids long. CDR3: CASSLSRVNTEAFF. In DNA form, the CDR3 reads TGTGCCAGCAGCTTGTCGAGGGTGAACACTGAAGCTTTCTTT.

The chain joins TRBV28 to TRBJ1-2; no firm D call. CDR1 and CDR2 from the germline V gene are MDHEN and SYDVKM. Deletions cut 5 bases from V and 3 bases from J, with 13 bases between. This CDR3 region has 14 residues. CDR3 DNA: TGTGCCAGCAGTCCCGGCGGGGTGGACTATGGCTACACCTTC. Its translation is CASSPGGVDYGYTF.

J is TRBJ1-1 and V is TRBV7-9; D uncertain. Trimming took 2 bases from V and 1 from J, leaving 8 bases between them. CDR1 SEHNR and CDR2 FQNEAQ come from the germline V gene (reference sequence). This CDR3 contains 14 residues. CDR3 nucleotides: TGTGCCAGCAGCTTATTACAGACGAACACTGAAGCTTTCTTT. The encoded protein is CASSLLQTNTEAFF. Complete variable domain (other parts from reference TRBV7-9 and TRBJ1-1): DTGVSQNPRHKITKRGQNVTFRCDPISEHNRLYWYRQTLGQGPEFLTYFQNEAQLEKSRLLSDRFSAERPKGSFSTLEIQRTEQGDSAMYLCASSLLQTNTEAFFGQGTRLTVV.